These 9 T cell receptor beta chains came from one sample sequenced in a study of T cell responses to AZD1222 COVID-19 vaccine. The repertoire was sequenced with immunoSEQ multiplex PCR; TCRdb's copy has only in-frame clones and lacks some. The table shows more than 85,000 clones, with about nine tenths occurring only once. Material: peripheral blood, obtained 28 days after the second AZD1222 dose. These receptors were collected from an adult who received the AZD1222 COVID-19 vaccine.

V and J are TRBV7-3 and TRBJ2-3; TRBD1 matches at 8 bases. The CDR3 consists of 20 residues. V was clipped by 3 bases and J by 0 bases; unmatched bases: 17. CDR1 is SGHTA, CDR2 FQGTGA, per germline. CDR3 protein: CASSFTTPGQGATSTDTQYF. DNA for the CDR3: TGTGCCAGCAGCTTCACAACCCCAGGGCAGGGGGCAACTAGCACAGATACGCAGTATTTT.

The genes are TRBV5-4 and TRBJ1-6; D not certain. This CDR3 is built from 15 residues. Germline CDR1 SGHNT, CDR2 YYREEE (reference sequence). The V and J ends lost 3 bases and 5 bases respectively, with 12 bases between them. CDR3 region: CASSSKTANNSPLHF. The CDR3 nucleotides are TGTGCCAGCAGCTCAAAAACAGCCAATAATTCACCCCTCCACTTT.

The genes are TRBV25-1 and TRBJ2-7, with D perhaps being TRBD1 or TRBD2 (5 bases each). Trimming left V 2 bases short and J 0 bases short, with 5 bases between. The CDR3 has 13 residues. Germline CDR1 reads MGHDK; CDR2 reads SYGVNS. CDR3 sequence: CASSEGGSYEQYF. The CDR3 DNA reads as TGTGCCAGCAGTGAAGGGGGCTCCTACGAGCAGTACTTC.

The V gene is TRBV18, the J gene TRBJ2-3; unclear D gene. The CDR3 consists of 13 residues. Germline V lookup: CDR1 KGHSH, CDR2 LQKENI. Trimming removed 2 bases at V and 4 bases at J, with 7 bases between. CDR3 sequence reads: CASSPLVADTQYF. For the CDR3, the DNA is TGTGCCAGCTCACCATTGGTCGCAGATACGCAGTATTTT. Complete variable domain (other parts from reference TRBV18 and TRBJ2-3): NAGVMQNPRHLVRRRGQEARLRCSPMKGHSHVYWYRQLPEEGLKFMVYLQKENIIDESGMPKERFSAEFPKEGPSILRIQQVVRGDSAAYFCASSPLVADTQYFGPGTRLTVL.

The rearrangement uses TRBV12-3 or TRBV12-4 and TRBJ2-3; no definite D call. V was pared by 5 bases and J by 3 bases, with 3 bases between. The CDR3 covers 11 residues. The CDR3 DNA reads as TGTGCCAGCAGTATGACAGATACGCAGTATTTT. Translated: CASSMTDTQYF.

CDR3 sequence reads: CASSSMWGTGANVLTF. The CDR3 DNA reads as TGTGCCAGCAGTTCTATGTGGGGGACTGGGGCCAACGTCCTGACTTTC. This chain links TRBV28 with TRBJ2-6; D is possibly TRBD1 or TRBD2 (5 bases each). The CDR3 extends over 16 amino acids. The V gene lost 4 bases and the J gene lost 2 bases, with 12 bases spanning the gap. In germline, CDR1 is MDHEN, CDR2 SYDVKM.

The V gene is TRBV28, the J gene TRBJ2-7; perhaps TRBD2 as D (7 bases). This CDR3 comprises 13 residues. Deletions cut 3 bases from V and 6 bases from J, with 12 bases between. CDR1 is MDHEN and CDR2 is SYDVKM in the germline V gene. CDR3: CASSLGGLPEQYF. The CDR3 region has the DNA TGTGCCAGCAGTTTGGGGGGGCTTCCCGAGCAGTACTTC.

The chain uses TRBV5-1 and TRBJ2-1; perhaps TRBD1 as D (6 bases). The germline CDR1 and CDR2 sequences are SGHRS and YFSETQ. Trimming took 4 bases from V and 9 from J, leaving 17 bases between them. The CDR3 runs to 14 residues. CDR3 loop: CASSGGREFGEQFF. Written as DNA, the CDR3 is TGCGCCAGCAGCGGGGGCAGGGAGTTCGGTGAGCAGTTCTTC.

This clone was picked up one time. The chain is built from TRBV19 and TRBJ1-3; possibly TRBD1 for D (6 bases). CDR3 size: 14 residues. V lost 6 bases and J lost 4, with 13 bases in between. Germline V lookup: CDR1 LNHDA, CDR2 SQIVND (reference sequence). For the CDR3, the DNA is TGTGCCAGTAGATACCCGGGGACAGGAAACACCATATATTTT. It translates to CASRYPGTGNTIYF.